This T cell receptor (beta chain) was sequenced in a study of early T cells in non-severe SARS-CoV-2 infection. Study-wide context: Sequencing of unsorted whole blood was done on bulk RNA, leaving chains unpaired.

Germline CDR1 and CDR2: ENHRY and SYGVKD. The V and J ends lost 6 bases and 7 bases respectively, with 9 bases between them. CDR3 length: 11 amino acids. TCRdb itself ran the 5' RACE reads through MiXCR, one entry per CDR3 protein. The sample yields roughly 69,000 distinct CDR3 sequences, roughly a tenth seen once. The J gene is TRBJ1-2, the V gene TRBV10-3, with D maybe TRBD1 (6 bases). Sequencing used whole blood. This clonotype originated in an adult who was a healthcare worker with PCR-confirmed SARS-CoV-2 infection or an uninfected control (not recorded which). CDR3 residues: CAISRGSGYTF. Here the CDR3 DNA reads TGTGCCATCAGCAGGGGATCTGGCTACACCTTC.